This T cell receptor beta chain was found in a study of identical twins. Template switching (which added a universal primer site) was used, and cDNA carried unique molecular identifiers. TCRdb ran MiXCR on the 5' RACE reads and lists one entry per CDR3 protein. The table has about 730,000 distinct CDR3 sequences, 21% seen once; the top ten hold roughly 4%. Trimming took off 7 bases at V and 0 bases at J, with 15 bases between the two ends. This CDR3 is built from 16 residues. The donor group consisted entirely of healthy Caucasians. This sample was also put to use in a study of T cells expressing NK-cell markers. This second study notes: Sorted CD3+CD56+NKG2C+, CD3+CD56+NKG2C- and CD3+CD56-NKG2C+ T-cell subsets were beta-chain profiled.

The chain employs TRBV12-3 or TRBV12-4 and TRBJ1-4; possible D gene TRBD1, 5 bases. The specimen was PBMCs. The clonotype comes from a woman under 30 in good health. The DNA for the CDR3 is TGTGCCAGCAAACAACAGGTTACTGCAACTAATGAAAAACTGTTTTTT. Protein sequence: CASKQQVTATNEKLFF.